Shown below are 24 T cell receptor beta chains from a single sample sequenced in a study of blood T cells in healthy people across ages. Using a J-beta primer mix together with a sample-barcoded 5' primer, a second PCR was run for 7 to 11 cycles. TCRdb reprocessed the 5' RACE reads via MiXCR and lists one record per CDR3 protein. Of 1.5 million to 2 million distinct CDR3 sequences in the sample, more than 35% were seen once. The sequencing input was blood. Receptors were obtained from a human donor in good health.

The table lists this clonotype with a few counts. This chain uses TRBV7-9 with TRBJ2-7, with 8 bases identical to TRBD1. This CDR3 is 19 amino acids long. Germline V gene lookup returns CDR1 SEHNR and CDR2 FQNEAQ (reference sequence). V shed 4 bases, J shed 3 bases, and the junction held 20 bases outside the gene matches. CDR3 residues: CASSSDGTGVLRGVYEQYF. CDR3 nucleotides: TGTGCCAGCAGCTCAGACGGGACAGGAGTCCTCAGAGGGGTCTACGAGCAGTACTTC.

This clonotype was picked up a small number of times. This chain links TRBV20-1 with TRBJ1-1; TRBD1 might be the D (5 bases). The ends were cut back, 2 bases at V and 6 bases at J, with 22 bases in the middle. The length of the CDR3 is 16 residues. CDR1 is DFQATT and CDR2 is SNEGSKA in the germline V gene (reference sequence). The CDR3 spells CSARTTPGGYSAEAFF. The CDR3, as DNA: TGCAGTGCTAGAACGACACCGGGGGGATATTCGGCTGAAGCTTTCTTT.

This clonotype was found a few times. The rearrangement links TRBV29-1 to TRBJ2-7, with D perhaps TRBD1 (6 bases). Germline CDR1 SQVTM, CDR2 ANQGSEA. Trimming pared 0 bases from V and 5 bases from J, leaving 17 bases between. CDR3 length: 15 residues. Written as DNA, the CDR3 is TGCAGCGTTGAAGAGGGGGCAGGGTTTAAGAACGAGCAGTACTTC. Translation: CSVEEGAGFKNEQYF.

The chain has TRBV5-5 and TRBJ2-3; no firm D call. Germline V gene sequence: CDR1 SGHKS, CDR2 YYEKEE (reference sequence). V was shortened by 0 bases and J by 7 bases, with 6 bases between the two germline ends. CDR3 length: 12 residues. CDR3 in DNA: TGTGCCAGCAGCTTGGGGGTGAATACGCAGTATTTT. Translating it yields CASSLGVNTQYF. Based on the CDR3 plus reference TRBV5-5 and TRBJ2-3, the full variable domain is DAGVTQSPTHLIKTRGQQVTLRCSPISGHKSVSWYQQVLGQGPQFIFQYYEKEERGRGNFPDRFSARQFPNYSSELNVNALLLGDSALYLCASSLGVNTQYFGPGTRLTVL.

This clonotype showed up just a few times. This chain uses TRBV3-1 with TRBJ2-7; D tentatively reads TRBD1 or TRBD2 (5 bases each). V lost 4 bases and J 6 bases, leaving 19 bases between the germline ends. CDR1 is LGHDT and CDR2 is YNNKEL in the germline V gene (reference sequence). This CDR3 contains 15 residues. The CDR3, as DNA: TGTGCCAGCAGCCCCCGGGACGGAGCCTTGGGCGAGCAGTACTTC. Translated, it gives CASSPRDGALGEQYF.

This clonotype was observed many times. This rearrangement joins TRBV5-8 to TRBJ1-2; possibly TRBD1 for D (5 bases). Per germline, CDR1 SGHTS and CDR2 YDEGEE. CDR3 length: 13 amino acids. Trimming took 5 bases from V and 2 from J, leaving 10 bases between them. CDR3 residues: CASRPRGNYGYTF. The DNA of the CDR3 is TGTGCCAGCAGACCGCGGGGGAACTATGGCTACACCTTC.

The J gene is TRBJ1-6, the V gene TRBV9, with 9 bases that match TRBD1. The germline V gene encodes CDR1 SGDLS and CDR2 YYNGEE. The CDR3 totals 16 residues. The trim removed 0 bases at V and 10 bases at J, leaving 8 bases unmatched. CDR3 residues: CASSVEGQGMVSPLHF. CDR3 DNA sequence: TGTGCCAGCAGCGTAGAAGGACAGGGGATGGTGTCACCCCTCCACTTT.

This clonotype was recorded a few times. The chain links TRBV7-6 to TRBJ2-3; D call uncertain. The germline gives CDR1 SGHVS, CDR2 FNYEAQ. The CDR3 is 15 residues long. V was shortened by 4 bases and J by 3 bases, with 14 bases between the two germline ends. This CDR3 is CASSSPRLGTDTQYF. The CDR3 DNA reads TGTGCCAGCAGCTCCCCTAGACTGGGGACAGATACGCAGTATTTT.

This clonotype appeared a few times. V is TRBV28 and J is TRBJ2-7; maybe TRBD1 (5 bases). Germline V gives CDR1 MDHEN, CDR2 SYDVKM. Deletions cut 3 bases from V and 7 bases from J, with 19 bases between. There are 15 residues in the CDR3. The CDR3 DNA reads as TGTGCCAGCAGTTTTCGTTACCAGGGTATACGAGAGCAGTACTTC. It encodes CASSFRYQGIREQYF.

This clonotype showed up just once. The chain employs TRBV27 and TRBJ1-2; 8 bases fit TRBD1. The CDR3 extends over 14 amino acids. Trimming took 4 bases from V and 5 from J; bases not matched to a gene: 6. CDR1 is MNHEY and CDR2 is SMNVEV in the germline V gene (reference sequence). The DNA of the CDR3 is TGTGCCAGCAGTTGCCTAGGACAGGGATATGGCTACACCTTC. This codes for CASSCLGQGYGYTF.

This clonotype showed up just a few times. The CDR3 here is CATTGERFMTDTQYF. The CDR3 DNA reads as TGTGCCACTACAGGGGAGAGGTTTATGACAGATACGCAGTATTTT. The chain carries TRBV15 and TRBJ2-3; TRBD1 aligns across 7 bases. Trimming removed 9 bases from V and 3 bases from J; junction bases left unmatched: 12. The CDR3 has 15 amino acids. Looked up from germline, CDR1 is LNHNV and CDR2 is YYDKDF (reference sequence). The full variable domain, rest sourced from reference TRBV15 and TRBJ2-3, is DAMVIQNPRYQVTQFGKPVTLSCSQTLNHNVMYWYQQKSSQAPKLLFHYYDKDFNNEADTPDNFQSRRPNTSFCFLDIRSPGLGDTAMYLCATTGERFMTDTQYFGPGTRLTVL.

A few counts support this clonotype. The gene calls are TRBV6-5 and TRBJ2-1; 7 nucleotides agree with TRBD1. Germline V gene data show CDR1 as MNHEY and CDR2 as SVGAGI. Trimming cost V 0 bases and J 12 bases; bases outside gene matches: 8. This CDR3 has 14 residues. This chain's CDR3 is CASSYSIRGTGQFF. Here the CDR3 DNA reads TGTGCCAGCAGTTACTCGATCAGGGGGACGGGGCAGTTCTTC.

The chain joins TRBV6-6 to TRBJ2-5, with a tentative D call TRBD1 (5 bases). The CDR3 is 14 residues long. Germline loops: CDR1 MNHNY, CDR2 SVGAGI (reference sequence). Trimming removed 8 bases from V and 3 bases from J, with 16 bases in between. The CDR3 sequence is CASGREQAKETQYF. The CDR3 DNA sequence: TGTGCCAGCGGTAGGGAACAGGCGAAAGAGACCCAGTACTTC.

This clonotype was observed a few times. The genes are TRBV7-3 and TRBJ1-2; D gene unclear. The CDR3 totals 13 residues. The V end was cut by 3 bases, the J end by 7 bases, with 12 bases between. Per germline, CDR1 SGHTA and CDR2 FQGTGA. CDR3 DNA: TGTGCCAGCAGCTTTGCAGCGAAACGTGGCTACACCTTC. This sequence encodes CASSFAAKRGYTF. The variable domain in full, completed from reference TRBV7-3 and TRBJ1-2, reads GAGVSQTPSNKVTEKGKYVELRCDPISGHTALYWYRQSLGQGPEFLIYFQGTGAADDSGLPNDRFFAVRPEGSVSTLKIQRTERGDSAVYLCASSFAAKRGYTFGSGTRLTVV.

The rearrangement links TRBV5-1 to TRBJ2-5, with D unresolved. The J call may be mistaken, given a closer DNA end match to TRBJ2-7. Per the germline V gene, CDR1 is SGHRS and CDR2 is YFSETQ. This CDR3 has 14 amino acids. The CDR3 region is CASSLSPDRYEQYF. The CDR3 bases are TGCGCCAGCAGCTTGAGTCCGGATCGCTACGAGCAGTACTTC.

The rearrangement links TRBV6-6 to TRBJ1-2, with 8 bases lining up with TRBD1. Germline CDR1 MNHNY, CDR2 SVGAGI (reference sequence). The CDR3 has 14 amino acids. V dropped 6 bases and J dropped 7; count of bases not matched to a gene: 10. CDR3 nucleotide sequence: TGTGCCAGCAGGTACCCGGGACAGGTATCTGGCTACACCTTC. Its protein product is CASRYPGQVSGYTF.

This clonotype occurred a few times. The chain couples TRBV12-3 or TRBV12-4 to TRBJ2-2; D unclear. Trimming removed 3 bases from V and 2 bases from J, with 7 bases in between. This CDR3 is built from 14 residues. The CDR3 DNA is TGTGCCAGCAGTTTTTACGGAAACACCGGGGAGCTGTTTTTT. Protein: CASSFYGNTGELFF.

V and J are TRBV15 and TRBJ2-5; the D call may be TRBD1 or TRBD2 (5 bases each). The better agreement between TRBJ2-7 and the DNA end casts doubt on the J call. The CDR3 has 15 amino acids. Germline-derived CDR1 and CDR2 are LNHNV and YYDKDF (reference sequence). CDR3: CATSSAGTVFYEQYF. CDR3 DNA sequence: TGTGCCACCAGCAGCGCCGGGACGGTTTTCTACGAGCAGTACTTC.

CDR3 sequence (DNA): TGCGCCAGCAGCCAAGCTCGGGACGGATTTAATGAAAAACTGTTTTTT. Encoded protein: CASSQARDGFNEKLFF. The V gene is TRBV4-3, the J gene TRBJ1-4, with D perhaps TRBD1 (5 bases). Germline CDR1 is LGHNA and CDR2 is YSLEER. V lost 1 base, J lost 4 bases, and 13 bases lay in between. This CDR3 comprises 16 residues.

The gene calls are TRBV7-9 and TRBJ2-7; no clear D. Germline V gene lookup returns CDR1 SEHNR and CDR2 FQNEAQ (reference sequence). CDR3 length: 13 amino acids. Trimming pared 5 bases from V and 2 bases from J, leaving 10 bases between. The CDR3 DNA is TGTGCCAGCAGCAACGCCCCTCCCTACGAGCAGTACTTC. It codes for CASSNAPPYEQYF.

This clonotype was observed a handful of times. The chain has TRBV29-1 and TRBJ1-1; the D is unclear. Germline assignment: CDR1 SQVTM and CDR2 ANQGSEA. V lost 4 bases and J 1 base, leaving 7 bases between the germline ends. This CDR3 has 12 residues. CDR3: CSVARQNTEAFF. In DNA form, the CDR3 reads TGCAGCGTTGCCCGACAGAACACTGAAGCTTTCTTT.

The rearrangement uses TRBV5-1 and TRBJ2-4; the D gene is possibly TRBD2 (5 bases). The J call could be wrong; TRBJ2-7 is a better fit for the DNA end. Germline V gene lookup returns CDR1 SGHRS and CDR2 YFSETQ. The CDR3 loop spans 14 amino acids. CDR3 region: CASSLSEGYDEQYF. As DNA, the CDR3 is TGCGCCAGCAGCCTTAGCGAGGGCTACGACGAGCAGTACTTC.

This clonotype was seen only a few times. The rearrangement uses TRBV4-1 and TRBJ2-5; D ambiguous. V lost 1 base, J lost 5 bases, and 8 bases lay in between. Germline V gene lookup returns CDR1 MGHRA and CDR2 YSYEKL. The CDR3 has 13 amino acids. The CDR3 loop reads CASSQALLETQYF. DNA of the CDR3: TGCGCCAGCAGCCAAGCCCTCCTGGAGACCCAGTACTTC.

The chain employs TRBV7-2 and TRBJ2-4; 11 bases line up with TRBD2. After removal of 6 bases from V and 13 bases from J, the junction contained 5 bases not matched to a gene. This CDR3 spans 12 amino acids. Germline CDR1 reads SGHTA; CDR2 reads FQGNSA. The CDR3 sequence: CASRQLAGEQYF. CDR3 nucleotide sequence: TGTGCCAGCAGACAACTAGCGGGGGAGCAGTACTTC. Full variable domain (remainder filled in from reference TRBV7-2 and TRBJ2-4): GAGVSQSPSNKVTEKGKDVELRCDPISGHTALYWYRQSLGQGLEFLIYFQGNSAPDKSGLPSDRFSAERTGGSVSTLTIQRTQQEDSAVYLCASRQLAGEQYFGAGTRLSVL.